A selection of T cell receptor beta chains follows, all from one sample in a study of T-cell memory formation after mild COVID-19. TCRdb re-analysed the 5' RACE reads in MiXCR, keeping a single row per CDR3 protein. The table has more than 75,000 distinct CDR3 sequences, 14% seen once. Sequences were obtained from PBMCs or a T cell subset sorted from them (not recorded which). These receptors were collected from an adult woman who had mild COVID-19 (a few samples of this study predate the infection). Cell type and time point are not known. The CDR3 runs from the conserved cysteine through the conserved F or W. D genes are given only for firm matches. The size field is filled for only some rows; it gives once, few, many or a size class.

D	size	J	V	CDR3	DNA
.	few	TRBJ1-1	TRBV5-6	CASSLGDEAFF	TGTGCCAGCAGCTTGGGGGACGAAGCTTTCTTT
.	few	TRBJ2-7	TRBV6-1	CASSEWSYEQYF	TGTGCCAGCAGTGAATGGTCGTACGAGCAGTACTTC
.	.	TRBJ2-1	TRBV5-1	CASSLAQGYNEQFF	TGCGCCAGCAGCTTGGCGCAGGGGTACAATGAGCAGTTCTTC
TRBD2	few	TRBJ2-4	TRBV5-4	CASSLLSGRPNIQYF	TGTGCCAGCAGCTTGCTTAGCGGGAGGCCGAACATTCAGTACTTC
.	.	TRBJ2-3	TRBV9	CASSVEVGATGTDTQYF	TGTGCCAGCAGCGTAGAGGTTGGGGCCACAGGCACAGATACGCAGTATTTT
.	few	TRBJ2-3	TRBV5-4	CASSLRGTGTDTQYF	TGTGCCAGCAGCTTGCGGGGGACGGGGACAGATACGCAGTATTTT
TRBD1	few	TRBJ2-7	TRBV7-2	CASSPSGGVHEQYF	TGTGCCAGCAGCCCGTCAGGGGGTGTTCACGAGCAGTACTTC
TRBD2	.	TRBJ2-1	TRBV7-8	CASSLDRASGPYNEQFF	TGTGCCAGCAGCTTAGACCGGGCTAGCGGACCCTACAATGAGCAGTTCTTC
TRBD1	few	TRBJ1-1	TRBV6-5	CASSYIGQGRDTEAFF	TGTGCCAGCAGTTATATCGGACAGGGGAGAGACACTGAAGCTTTCTTT
.	few	TRBJ2-3	TRBV6-2/TRBV6-3	CASRSTTRIDTQYF	TGTGCCAGCAGGTCAACTACCCGCATAGATACGCAGTATTTT
.	few	TRBJ2-3	TRBV6-6	CASTPTTLDTQYF	TGTGCCAGCACCCCGACAACATTGGATACGCAGTATTTT
TRBD1	.	TRBJ2-7	TRBV15	CATSRAPTGDYTYEQYF	TGTGCCACCAGCAGAGCCCCCACAGGGGATTACACCTACGAGCAGTACTTC
TRBD1	few	TRBJ2-7	TRBV5-1	CASSRPSGTGVYEQYF	TGCGCCAGCAGCAGGCCCTCCGGGACAGGTGTCTACGAGCAGTACTTC
.	.	TRBJ2-1	TRBV7-8	CASSLSGTPSYNEQFF	TGTGCCAGCAGCTTATCCGGGACCCCCTCCTACAATGAGCAGTTCTTC
TRBD2	few	TRBJ2-5	TRBV20-1	CSARVLASGDSETQYF	TGCAGTGCTAGAGTTTTGGCTAGCGGGGACTCGGAGACCCAGTACTTC
.	.	TRBJ2-7	TRBV7-2	CASSLVGGVYEQYF	TGTGCCAGCAGCTTAGTTGGTGGCGTCTACGAGCAGTACTTC
.	.	TRBJ1-1	TRBV6-5	CASSLNGPEGAFF	TGTGCCAGCAGTTTAAACGGGCCCGAGGGAGCTTTCTTT
.	.	TRBJ2-3	TRBV12-3/TRBV12-4	CASSPIRFGDPSADTQYF	TGTGCCAGCAGCCCCATCCGATTCGGCGACCCCAGCGCAGATACGCAGTATTTT
.	few	TRBJ1-1	TRBV7-8	CASSLRGSPEAFF	TGTGCCAGCAGCTTGAGGGGGTCTCCTGAAGCTTTCTTT
TRBD2	few	TRBJ2-3	TRBV12-3/TRBV12-4	CASSPRTSGKGPDTQYF	TGTGCCAGCAGTCCACGGACTAGCGGGAAGGGCCCCGATACGCAGTATTTT
TRBD2	.	TRBJ2-5	TRBV12-3/TRBV12-4	CASSSPGLAGINQETQYF	TGTGCCAGCAGTTCCCCGGGACTAGCGGGGATCAACCAAGAGACCCAGTACTTC
.	.	TRBJ2-5	TRBV24-1	CATSDWGTLSETQYF	TGTGCCACCAGTGATTGGGGTACGCTTAGTGAGACCCAGTACTTC
.	few	TRBJ2-2	TRBV12-3/TRBV12-4	CASSRRTDTGELFF	TGTGCCAGCAGTCGCAGGACCGACACCGGGGAGCTGTTTTTT
.	few	TRBJ2-7	TRBV7-2	CASSLGSGGLAYEQYF	TGTGCCAGCAGCTTAGGCTCGGGGGGCTTAGCCTACGAGCAGTACTTC
.	few	TRBJ1-5	TRBV9	CASSVEEGFGNQPQHF	TGTGCCAGCAGCGTAGAAGAGGGCTTTGGCAATCAGCCCCAGCATTTT
TRBD1	.	TRBJ2-1	TRBV29-1	CSVRGRGFVDSYNEQFF	TGCAGCGTTAGGGGCAGGGGGTTTGTGGATTCCTACAATGAGCAGTTCTTC